This record looks at one T cell receptor beta chain sequence and its context. Its target antigen remains unknown. No qualities accompany the bases; no much larger clone lies one base away. The same CDR3 can be traced to other DNA sequences in this sample. This specimen comes from a study of shared clonotypes between healthy human individuals (dated by TCRdb to the early 2020s). As for the study more broadly: A couple of women and a few men aged 18 to 49 years were included in the cohort. To increase sequencing depth and limit assay-specific biases, different laboratories used diverse techniques to prepare libraries and sequence TCR repertoires. To estimate repertoire size and how much clonotypes are shared between individuals, the study performed deep sequencing of blood TCR repertoires from a handful of healthy adults. Per donor, three plates each were used for CD4 naive and CD4 memory, two for CD8 naive, and one for CD8 memory. Each donor's leukapheresis produced roughly between roughly 0.85 and 9 billion PBMCs.

The donors were healthy, HIV-negative adults who had no recently reported acute infections or vaccinations. All donors were Caucasian adults living in Nashville, Tennessee, USA. CD4+ T cells were enriched by magnetic negative selection; naive cells were then positively selected on CD45RA, and the negative fraction formed the memory subset. Blood was collected by leukapheresis, and PBMCs were isolated by Ficoll-Histopaque density gradient centrifugation and then cryopreserved in liquid nitrogen vapor phase. Analytical flow cytometry was used to check the purity and quantity of every magnetically sorted T cell population. Genomic DNA was isolated from each sorted fraction and quantified by UV absorbance on a Nanodrop 2000c. The research as a whole found: Compared with non-shared clonotypes, the clonotypes found in all four sorted-subset donors had higher generation probabilities. Sharing across a few donors was observed for 5% to 6.5% of naive CD4, under 4% of naive CD8, 2% to 2.5% of memory CD4, and around 0.4% of memory CD8 clonotypes. Because the study included a small number of donors, the genetic and exposure-history diversity represented was limited. Based on pairwise subsampling, the degree of clonotype sharing among donors was expected to be affected by sequencing depth. Sampling was limited to blood, and TCR repertoires in tissue likely differ from TCR repertoires in blood. Even with the large sequencing depth, rarefaction of the sorted-subset datasets indicated that sequencing was incomplete. Naive subsets generally had larger estimated clonotype richness than memory subsets.

The CDR3 goes from the cysteine to the phenylalanine over 13 residues. Only CDR3 DNA remains: 39 bases, in frame from the first base. Relative to germline, V is 1 base shorter and J is 1 base shorter, with 4 bases between their ends. The germline V gene gives CDR1 as SGHDN and CDR2 as FVKESK. Using the deep immunoSEQ assay, multiplex PCR amplified TCR CDR3 regions from genomic DNA. For each cell subset, the extracted genomic DNA was distributed evenly across all wells of several immunoSEQ 96-well plates, and each plate served as one replicate. Each replicate PCR for sorted subsets received around 210 ng genomic DNA, equal to roughly 33,000 T cell genomes. The purified libraries were quantified using a Qubit 3.0 fluorometer, sized with a Bioanalyzer 2100, and then quantified again using the KAPA Library Quantification kit. A separate single-read 150-cycle Illumina NextSeq 550 flow cell was used to sequence each immunoSEQ 96-well plate. The study's own analysis went as follows. Because only junctional sequences without quality scores were contained in the immunoSEQ output, filtering matching that applied to full-length reads could not be performed. Sequences were annotated with PyIR, a Python wrapper for IgBLAST v1.9, and V/J genes and CDR3 were assigned using IMGT germline references. Reads were removed for weak V/J assignments (E-value above 1e-6), missing CDR3, stop codons, out-of-frame junctions, or ambiguous translated residues. V3J clonotypes were defined as sequences sharing the same inferred V gene, J gene, and CDR3 amino acid sequence. The percentage overlap between two repertoires was calculated by dividing the number of shared unique clonotypes by the size of the smaller repertoire. Repertoire richness was assessed with RTK rarefaction, the Chao1 estimator, and Recon v2.1 estimates of unobserved clonotypes. OLGA was used to compute generation probabilities for all TCRbeta clonotypes that the gDNA method yielded from a few donors. Sourced from immuneACCESS, this table was stored by TCRdb with only in-frame sequences that have V and J called. A share of the clones is absent; for the studies checked, an unresolved V gene accounts for under half, and the remainder has no known explanation. Clone size and V and J calls were adopted from that table, with D and trimming inferred from the DNA. Counted in this sample were some 1 million clones; around 76% of them appeared once. The ten largest account for approximately 1.5% of the sample.

Input material: memory CD4+ T cells sorted from blood. The cell subset or site label for this specimen denotes: CD45RA-negative fraction. The receptor's source is a man between 18 and 29 years old in good health. The V and J segments used are TRBV14 and TRBJ1-1; the D gene identity is not certain. The CDR3 amino acid sequence is: CASSQGRNTEAFF. The nucleotide sequence reads TGTGCCAGCAGCCAAGGCAGGAACACTGAAGCTTTCTTT.